The T cell receptor (beta chain) described here comes from a study of naive and memory T cell subsets. Adult healthy volunteers gave 2.5 ml peripheral blood for whole-blood RNA. A UMI-containing oligonucleotide was joined by 3' ligation to the TCR cDNA template. The CDR3 is made up of 17 amino acids. The ends were cut back, 0 bases at V and 3 bases at J, with 17 bases in the middle. Germline CDR1 LGHNT, CDR2 FRNRAP. Findings and limits, study-wide: This RNA-based method may be sensitive to activation-related transcript changes.

Reverse transcription of blood and skin TCR RNA was primed at alpha and beta constant regions. Ligated cDNA underwent four rounds of PCR with nested alpha and beta constant region primers and SP2. TCRdb reprocessed the 5' RACE reads with MiXCR, giving one entry per CDR3 protein. The sample shows about 25,000 distinct CDR3 sequences, around 21% of them seen only once. Remarks on this clonotype: Its antigen is unknown.

This TCR derives from a female donor in good health. The rearrangement links TRBV12-5 to TRBJ2-5; weak D call: TRBD1 (6 bases). Here the CDR3 reads CASGLVLRQVGEETQYF. The CDR3 DNA sequence: TGTGCTAGTGGTTTGGTACTGAGACAGGTCGGAGAAGAGACCCAGTACTTC.